These T cell receptor beta chains were read from a single sample in a study of OX40 agonist ivuxolimab in advanced cancers. The data were produced by immunoSEQ multiplex PCR, yet TCRdb's version contains in-frame clones alone and is incomplete. The data contain about 15,000 clones, roughly 73% of them singletons. Sequenced here: CD4+ or CD8+ T cells sorted from blood, sampled in a trial of the OX40 agonist ivuxolimab. Source of these receptors: an adult with an advanced solid tumor such as melanoma, head and neck, liver or kidney cancer. The CDR3 runs from the conserved cysteine through the conserved F or W. D genes are given only for firm matches. The size entry is marked missing in some rows and otherwise reads once, few, many or a size class.

cdr3_length,v_call,clone_size,d_call,j_call,cdr3_nt,cdr3_aa
12,TRBV15,-,TRBD2,TRBJ2-7,TGTGCCGCTGGGCGGGGGGCTGGCGAGCAGTACTTC,CAAGRGAGEQYF
17,TRBV16,-,-,TRBJ2-3,TGTGCCAGCAGCCAATCTCGGGGGATGGATATCACAGATACGCAGTATTTT,CASSQSRGMDITDTQYF
17,TRBV13,-,TRBD2,TRBJ2-7,TGTGCCAGCAGCTCCGGGACTAGCGGGAGACCTTACTACGAGCAGTACTTC,CASSSGTSGRPYYEQYF
16,TRBV12-5,-,TRBD1,TRBJ2-7,TGTGCTAGTGGTTTGGTACAGGGACAGGGGAGCTACGAGCAGTACTTC,CASGLVQGQGSYEQYF
13,TRBV9,-,-,TRBJ2-1,TGTGCCAGCAGCGTAGAGGGTTACAATGAGCAGTTCTTC,CASSVEGYNEQFF
17,TRBV9,few,TRBD2,TRBJ2-3,TGTGCCAGCAGCGTAGGTGGTTTTAGCGGGGGGGCAGATACGCAGTATTTT,CASSVGGFSGGADTQYF
16,TRBV9,medium-sized,-,TRBJ2-5,TGTGCCAGCAGCCCGCAGTGGGGATCAGCGGGAGAGACCCAGTACTTC,CASSPQWGSAGETQYF
18,TRBV28,-,TRBD2,TRBJ2-3,TGTGCCAGCAGTTCCCCCCTAGCGGGAGGGCCTCGAACAGATACGCAGTATTTT,CASSSPLAGGPRTDTQYF
15,TRBV28,-,-,TRBJ1-1,TGTGCCAGCAGTTTCGAGCCGGGAGGTAGCACTGAAGCTTTCTTT,CASSFEPGGSTEAFF
15,TRBV7-9,-,TRBD2,TRBJ2-3,TGTGCCAGCAGCCCCGGGACTAGCGGATCAGATACGCAGTATTTT,CASSPGTSGSDTQYF
15,TRBV6-5,few,-,TRBJ1-4,TGTGCCAGCAGTTACGACAGATCAACTAATGAAAAACTGTTTTTT,CASSYDRSTNEKLFF
12,TRBV27,-,-,TRBJ2-7,TGTGCCAGCAGTTTATCCGCCTACGAGCAGTACTTC,CASSLSAYEQYF
15,TRBV5-6,few,TRBD1,TRBJ1-5,TGTGCCAGCAGCTGGACAGGGTACCCAAATCAGCCCCAGCATTTT,CASSWTGYPNQPQHF
15,TRBV15,once,-,TRBJ1-1,TGTGCCACCACGAGGGGGTTCTCGATGAACACTGAAGCTTTCTTT,CATTRGFSMNTEAFF
13,TRBV10-1,-,TRBD1,TRBJ2-7,TGCGCCAGCAGTCTCGACAGGGACTACGAGCAGTACTTC,CASSLDRDYEQYF
16,TRBV5-5,once,-,TRBJ2-3,TGTGCCAGCAGCCCCGGAACGGGGTGGGGCACAGATACGCAGTATTTT,CASSPGTGWGTDTQYF
13,TRBV13,-,TRBD2,TRBJ2-1,TGTGCCAGTCTGCCGGGACTAGCAGGCGAGCAGTTCTTC,CASLPGLAGEQFF
13,TRBV9,-,-,TRBJ2-3,TGTGCCAGCAGCGTAGGGGGGACAGATACGCAGTATTTT,CASSVGGTDTQYF
14,TRBV9,-,TRBD1,TRBJ2-7,TGTGCCAGCAGCGTAGAAGGGGGCGGGTACGAGCAGTACTTC,CASSVEGGGYEQYF
19,TRBV7-9,-,-,TRBJ2-7,TGTGCCAGCAGCTTAGCGCTCGGTACAGGGCCGCTAACGAGCTACGAGCAGTACTTC,CASSLALGTGPLTSYEQYF
16,TRBV4-1,-,TRBD1,TRBJ2-2,TGCGCCAGCAGCCCGCCGGGACAGCTAAACACCGGGGAGCTGTTTTTT,CASSPPGQLNTGELFF
12,TRBV7-2,-,-,TRBJ1-1,TGTGCCAGTGGAGTTATGAACACTGAAGCTTTCTTT,CASGVMNTEAFF
13,TRBV9,-,-,TRBJ2-7,TGTGCCAGCAGTTTAGGGTCAGTCCACGAGCAGTACTTC,CASSLGSVHEQYF
15,TRBV7-6,-,TRBD1,TRBJ1-5,TGTGCCAGCAGCCCTAGACAGGGGAGCTATCAGCCCCAGCATTTT,CASSPRQGSYQPQHF
19,TRBV9,-,TRBD1,TRBJ1-1,TGTGCCAGCAGCGTATTTCCGGACAGGGTTACATTGTTGAACACTGAAGCTTTCTTT,CASSVFPDRVTLLNTEAFF